Shown below are 17 T cell receptor beta chains from a single sample sequenced in a study of a mutant IDH1 vaccine in newly diagnosed glioma (TCRdb year 2021). The time point label of this sample denotes: week 11, during vaccination. A 20-mer mutant IDH1 peptide at 300 micrograms in Montanide made up each vaccine dose, which was injected subcutaneously together with topical imiquimod. Library generation was performed with the immunoSEQ multiplex PCR assay. The source is immuneACCESS, and TCRdb retained only in-frame sequences with V and J called. Part of the clones is not carried over; for the studies checked, unresolved V genes explain less than half of this, and the remainder is unexplained. This sample comprises some 64,000 clones, around 85% of them detected only once. The ten largest clonotypes hold approximately 9.1% of the sample. Their specific antigens are unknown. The sample consisted of PBMCs, taken from a glioma patient whose treatment included an IDH1 peptide vaccine. Source of these receptors: a woman aged 45-60 years with glioma.

The chain couples TRBV5-6 to TRBJ2-5; maybe TRBD2 (7 bases). Trimming took off 4 bases at V and 5 bases at J, with 18 bases between the two ends. Germline assignment: CDR1 SGHDT and CDR2 YYEEEE. This CDR3 spans 15 amino acids. The CDR3 nucleotides are TGTGCCAGCAGCACTGGGTGGGGGGGCCGGGAGACCCAGTACTTC. Encoded protein: CASSTGWGGRETQYF.

The chain carries TRBV27 and TRBJ1-2; 10 bases line up with TRBD1. Losses at the gene ends were 2 bases for V and 0 bases for J; bases not matched to a gene: 6. CDR1 is MNHEY and CDR2 is SMNVEV in the germline V gene (reference sequence). The CDR3 is 17 residues long. CDR3 in DNA: TGTGCCAGCAGTTTAACCGGGACAGGGGACGCTAACTATGGCTACACCTTC. Protein: CASSLTGTGDANYGYTF.

The chain is built from TRBV6-5 and TRBJ2-7, with TRBD2 as a possible D gene (7 bases). Germline V gene data show CDR1 as MNHEY and CDR2 as SVGAGI. The CDR3 sequence is 12 residues long. V was trimmed by 9 bases and J by 9 bases, leaving 18 bases between them. CDR3 region: CASGGGAGRQYF. CDR3 nucleotide sequence: TGTGCCAGTGGCGGGGGCGCTGGACGGCAGTACTTC.

The chain uses TRBV4-3 and TRBJ2-7; perhaps TRBD2 as D (6 bases). Germline V gene lookup returns CDR1 LGHNA and CDR2 YSLEER. The length of the CDR3 is 12 residues. V was shortened by 1 base and J by 6 bases, with 7 bases between the two germline ends. CDR3 sequence (DNA): TGCGCCAGCAGCCAAGGGCGGGGCGAGCAGTACTTC. Translation: CASSQGRGEQYF.

The chain employs TRBV9 and TRBJ1-1; 10 bases are a match to TRBD1. In germline, CDR1 is SGDLS, CDR2 YYNGEE. This CDR3 is built from 14 residues. V gave up 5 bases and J gave up 4 bases; unmatched junction bases: 5. The CDR3 DNA sequence: TGTGCCAGCAGTGGACAGGGGGGTGGCACTGAAGCTTTCTTT. It yields the protein CASSGQGGGTEAFF.

This chain connects TRBV14 to TRBJ2-7; D is ambiguous. Trimming removed 4 bases at V and 0 bases at J, with 4 bases between. The CDR3 loop spans 12 amino acids. CDR1 and CDR2 (germline): SGHDN, FVKESK. CDR3 in amino acids: CASSLSSYEQYF. CDR3 bases: TGTGCCAGCAGCCTGAGCTCCTACGAGCAGTACTTC.

The chain recombines TRBV27 with TRBJ2-1, with 9 bases matching TRBD1. The CDR3 is made up of 13 amino acids. The V segment lost 5 bases and the J segment 8 bases; nucleotides outside the gene matches: 4. Germline CDR1 and CDR2: MNHEY and SMNVEV (reference sequence). The CDR3 spells CASSTGQGHEQFF. The CDR3 DNA sequence: TGTGCCAGCAGTACGGGACAGGGTCATGAGCAGTTCTTC.

This clone was seen only a few times. The chain couples TRBV27 to TRBJ1-1; perhaps TRBD1 as D (6 bases). This CDR3 region has 13 residues. The V gene's germline CDR1 is MNHEY and CDR2 SMNVEV (reference sequence). V lost 4 bases to trimming and J lost 4 bases, with 10 bases between them. CDR3 nucleotide sequence: TGTGCCAGCAGTTCCTCAGGGGCCACTGAAGCTTTCTTT. Encoded protein: CASSSSGATEAFF.

This clone is a singleton in its sample. The CDR3 here is CASSPPGVTEAFF. The DNA of the CDR3 is TGTGCCAGCAGTCCCCCCGGGGTCACTGAAGCTTTCTTT. This chain joins TRBV6-5 and TRBJ1-1, with unresolved D. In germline, CDR1 is MNHEY, CDR2 SVGAGI. V lost 5 bases, J lost 4 bases, and 11 bases lay in between. The CDR3 extends over 13 amino acids.

This chain uses TRBV30 with TRBJ1-4; TRBD1 might be the D (6 bases). Germline V lookup: CDR1 GTSNPN, CDR2 SVGIG (reference sequence). CDR3 size: 17 residues. Trimming cost V 1 base and J 4 bases, with 19 bases left between them. The DNA of the CDR3 is TGTGCCTGGAGTGGAAACACTCACAGGGTTCATAATGAAAAACTGTTTTTT. Translated, it gives CAWSGNTHRVHNEKLFF.

The chain uses TRBV6-5 and TRBJ1-2; D is undetermined. Trimming shortened V by 0 bases and J by 4 bases, and 6 bases separated the two germline ends. This CDR3 region has 13 residues. The germline CDR1 and CDR2 sequences are MNHEY and SVGAGI. The CDR3 DNA sequence: TGTGCCAGCAGTTACTCGAGCAGCTATGGCTACACCTTC. Translation: CASSYSSSYGYTF.

The chain carries TRBV5-1 and TRBJ2-3; 13 bases align to TRBD2. This CDR3 is 18 amino acids long. After removal of 0 bases from V and 0 bases from J, the junction contained 4 bases not matched to a gene. The germline V gene has CDR1 SGHRS and CDR2 YFSETQ. The CDR3 DNA reads as TGCGCCAGCAGCTTGGTGGGACTAGCGGGGTTTAGCACAGATACGCAGTATTTT. As protein: CASSLVGLAGFSTDTQYF.

The gene calls are TRBV6-5 and TRBJ2-7; the match to TRBD1 covers 7 bases. After removal of 6 bases from V and 7 bases from J, the junction contained 9 bases not matched to a gene. The CDR3 totals 13 residues. CDR1 and CDR2 from the germline V gene are MNHEY and SVGAGI. CDR3: CASSSGTAQEQYF. The CDR3 nucleotides read TGTGCCAGCAGCTCCGGGACAGCCCAAGAGCAGTACTTC.

This chain links TRBV29-1 with TRBJ2-6; D is unresolved. Trimming shortened V by 4 bases and J by 0 bases, and 7 bases separated the two germline ends. Germline CDR1 is SQVTM and CDR2 is ANQGSEA. This CDR3 has 14 amino acids. CDR3 residues: CSVVQPSGANVLTF. The CDR3 nucleotides are TGCAGCGTTGTACAGCCCTCTGGGGCCAACGTCCTGACTTTC.

The chain has TRBV6-5 and TRBJ1-2; TRBD1 is a possible D gene (5 bases). Trimming pared 2 bases from V and 4 bases from J, leaving 8 bases between. Germline V gene data show CDR1 as MNHEY and CDR2 as SVGAGI. The CDR3 is 13 residues long. In nucleotides, the CDR3 is TGTGCCAGCAGTTACAGGACAAGCTATGGCTACACCTTC. It codes for CASSYRTSYGYTF.

The J gene is TRBJ2-1, the V gene TRBV7-9; 10 bases fit TRBD1. CDR1 and CDR2 (germline): SEHNR, FQNEAQ (reference sequence). This CDR3 is 15 amino acids long. V shed 2 bases, J shed 7 bases, and the junction held 5 bases outside the gene matches. The CDR3 loop reads CASSLLGTGENEQFF. The CDR3 DNA reads as TGTGCCAGCAGCTTACTGGGGACAGGGGAGAATGAGCAGTTCTTC. The full variable domain, completed using reference TRBV7-9 and TRBJ2-1, is DTGVSQNPRHKITKRGQNVTFRCDPISEHNRLYWYRQTLGQGPEFLTYFQNEAQLEKSRLLSDRFSAERPKGSFSTLEIQRTEQGDSAMYLCASSLLGTGENEQFFGPGTRLTVL.

In this sample, this clone turned up once. This chain uses TRBV7-2 with TRBJ2-7; 12 bases fit TRBD2. The CDR3 has 16 residues. Trimming removed 1 base from V and 4 bases from J; junction bases left unmatched: 5. In germline, CDR1 is SGHTA, CDR2 FQGNSA. The DNA of the CDR3 is TGTGCCAGCAGCTTAGTTGCTAGCGGGGGGGTTTACGAGCAGTACTTC. Translation: CASSLVASGGVYEQYF. Full variable domain (outside the CDR3, taken from reference TRBV7-2 and TRBJ2-7): GAGVSQSPSNKVTEKGKDVELRCDPISGHTALYWYRQSLGQGLEFLIYFQGNSAPDKSGLPSDRFSAERTGGSVSTLTIQRTQQEDSAVYLCASSLVASGGVYEQYFGPGTRLTVT.